The clone carrying this TCR beta chain occurred a few times. Per the germline V gene, CDR1 is SGHKS and CDR2 is YYEKEE (reference sequence). The CDR3 spans 14 residues. V dropped 0 bases and J dropped 1 base, with 7 bases sitting between them. These data originate in a study of shared clonotypes between healthy human individuals. As defined, naive CD8 cells were CD45RO-negative and positively selected for CCR7, with terminally differentiated effector memory CD45RA+ cells excluded. Within Nashville, Tennessee resided all donors, each a Caucasian adult. This table comes from immunoSEQ multiplex PCR, and its TCRdb copy is limited to in-frame clones, with some not included. The data show millions of clones, just over 90% seen once.

The sequenced sample was naive CD8+ T cells from PBMCs. The rearrangement links TRBV5-5 to TRBJ2-5; no clear D. The receptor was derived from a young man in good health. Some clones in this sample may be carry-over from other donors' samples. Written as DNA, the CDR3 is TGTGCCAGCAGCTTGGGCAGGAGCCAAGAGACCCAGTACTTC. As protein: CASSLGRSQETQYF.